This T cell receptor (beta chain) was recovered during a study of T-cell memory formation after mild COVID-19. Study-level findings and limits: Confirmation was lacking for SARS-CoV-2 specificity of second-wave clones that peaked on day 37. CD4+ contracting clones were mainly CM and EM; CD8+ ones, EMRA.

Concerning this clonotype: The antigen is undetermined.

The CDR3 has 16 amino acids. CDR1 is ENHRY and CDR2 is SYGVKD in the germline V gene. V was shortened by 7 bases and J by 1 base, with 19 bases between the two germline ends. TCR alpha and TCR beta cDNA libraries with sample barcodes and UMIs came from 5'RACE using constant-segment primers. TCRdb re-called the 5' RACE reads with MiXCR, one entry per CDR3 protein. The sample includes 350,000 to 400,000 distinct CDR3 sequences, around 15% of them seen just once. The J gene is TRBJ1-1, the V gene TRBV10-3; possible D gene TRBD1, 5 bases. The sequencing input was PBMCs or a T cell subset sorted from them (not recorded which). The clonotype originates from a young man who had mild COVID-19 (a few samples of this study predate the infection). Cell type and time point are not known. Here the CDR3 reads CAITGGVTSRNTEAFF. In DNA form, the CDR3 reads TGTGCCATCACTGGGGGGGTTACGAGTAGGAACACTGAAGCTTTCTTT.